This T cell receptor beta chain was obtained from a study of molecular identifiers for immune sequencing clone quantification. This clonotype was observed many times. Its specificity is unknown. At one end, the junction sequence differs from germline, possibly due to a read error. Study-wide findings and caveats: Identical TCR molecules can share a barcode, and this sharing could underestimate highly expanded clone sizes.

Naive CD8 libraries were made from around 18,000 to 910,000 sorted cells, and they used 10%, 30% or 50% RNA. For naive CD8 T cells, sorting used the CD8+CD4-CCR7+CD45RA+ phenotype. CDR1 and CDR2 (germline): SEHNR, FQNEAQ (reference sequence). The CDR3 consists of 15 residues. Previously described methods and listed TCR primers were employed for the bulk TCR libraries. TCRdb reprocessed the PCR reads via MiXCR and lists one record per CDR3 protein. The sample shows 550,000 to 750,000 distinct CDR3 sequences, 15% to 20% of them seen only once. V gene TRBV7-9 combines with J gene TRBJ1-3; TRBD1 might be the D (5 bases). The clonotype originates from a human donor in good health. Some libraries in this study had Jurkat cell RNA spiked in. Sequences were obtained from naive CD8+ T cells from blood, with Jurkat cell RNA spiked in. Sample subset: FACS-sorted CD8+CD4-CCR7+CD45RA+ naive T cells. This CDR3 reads CASSPPYLGDVSKLF. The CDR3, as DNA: TGTGCCAGCAGCCCCCCGTACCTGGGGGATGTTTCAAAGCTATTT.